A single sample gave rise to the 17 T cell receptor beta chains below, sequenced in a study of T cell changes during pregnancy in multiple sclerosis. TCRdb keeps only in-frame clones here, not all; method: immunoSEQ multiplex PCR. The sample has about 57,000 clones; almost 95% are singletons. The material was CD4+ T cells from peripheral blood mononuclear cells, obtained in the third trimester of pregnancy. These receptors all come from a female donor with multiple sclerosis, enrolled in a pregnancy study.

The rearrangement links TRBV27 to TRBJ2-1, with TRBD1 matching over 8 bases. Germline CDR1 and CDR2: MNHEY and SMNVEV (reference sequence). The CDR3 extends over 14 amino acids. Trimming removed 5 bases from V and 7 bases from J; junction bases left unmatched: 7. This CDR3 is CASSKDRVKNEQFF. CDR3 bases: TGTGCCAGCAGTAAGGACAGGGTCAAGAATGAGCAGTTCTTC.

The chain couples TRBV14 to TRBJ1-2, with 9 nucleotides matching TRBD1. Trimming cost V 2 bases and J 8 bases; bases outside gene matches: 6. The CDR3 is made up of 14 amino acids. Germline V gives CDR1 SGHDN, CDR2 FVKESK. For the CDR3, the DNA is TGTGCCAGCAGCCAACTGGGACAGGGTTACGGCTACACCTTC. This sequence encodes CASSQLGQGYGYTF.

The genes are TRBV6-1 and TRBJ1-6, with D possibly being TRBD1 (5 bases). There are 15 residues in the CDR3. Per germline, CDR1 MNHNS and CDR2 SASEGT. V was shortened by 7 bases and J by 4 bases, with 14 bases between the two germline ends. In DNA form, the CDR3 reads TGTGCCAGCATTGCGGGGCAGGGTTATAATTCACCCCTCCACTTT. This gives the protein CASIAGQGYNSPLHF.

The CDR3 DNA sequence: TGTGCCAGTAGTTCAACCGCCGCGACAGCTTACGAGCAGTACTTC. Protein sequence: CASSSTAATAYEQYF. The chain couples TRBV19 to TRBJ2-7; tentative D call: TRBD1 (5 bases). Germline values: CDR1 LNHDA, CDR2 SQIVND (reference sequence). The CDR3 loop spans 15 amino acids. The V end lost 5 bases, the J end lost 4 bases, and 18 bases lay between the germline ends. The full variable domain, in which reference TRBV19 and TRBJ2-7 provide the parts outside the CDR3, is DGGITQSPKYLFRKEGQNVTLSCEQNLNHDAMYWYRQDPGQGLRLIYYSQIVNDFQKGDIAEGYSVSREKKESFPLTVTSAQKNPTAFYLCASSSTAATAYEQYFGPGTRLTVT.

The CDR3 region has the DNA TGTGCCTCCGGTACAGGGCCGGTTTCGGTAGAGACCCAGTACTTC. Amino acids: CASGTGPVSVETQYF. This sequence joins TRBV30 and TRBJ2-5; possible D gene TRBD1, 6 bases. Germline CDR1 reads GTSNPN; CDR2 reads SVGIG (reference sequence). V was cut by 7 bases and J by 4 bases, with 22 bases left in between. CDR3 length: 15 amino acids.

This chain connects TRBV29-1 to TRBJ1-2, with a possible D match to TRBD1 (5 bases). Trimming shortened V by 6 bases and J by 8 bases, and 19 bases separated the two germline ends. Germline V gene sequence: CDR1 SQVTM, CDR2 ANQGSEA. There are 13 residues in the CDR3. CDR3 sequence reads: CSVSFRAAYGYTF. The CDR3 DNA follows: TGCAGCGTGAGTTTCAGGGCAGCCTACGGCTACACCTTC.

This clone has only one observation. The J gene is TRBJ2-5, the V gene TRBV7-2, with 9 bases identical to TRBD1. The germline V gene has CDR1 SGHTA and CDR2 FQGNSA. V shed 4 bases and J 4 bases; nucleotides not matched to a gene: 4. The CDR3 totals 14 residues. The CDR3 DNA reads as TGTGCCAGCAGCTCGGACAGGGGTCGAGAGACCCAGTACTTC. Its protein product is CASSSDRGRETQYF.

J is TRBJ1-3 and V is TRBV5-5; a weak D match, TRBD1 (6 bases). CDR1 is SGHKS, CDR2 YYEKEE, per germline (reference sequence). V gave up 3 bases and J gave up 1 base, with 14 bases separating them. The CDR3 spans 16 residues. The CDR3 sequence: CASSSGQWGSGNTIYF. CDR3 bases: TGTGCCAGCAGCTCGGGACAATGGGGATCTGGAAACACCATATATTTT.

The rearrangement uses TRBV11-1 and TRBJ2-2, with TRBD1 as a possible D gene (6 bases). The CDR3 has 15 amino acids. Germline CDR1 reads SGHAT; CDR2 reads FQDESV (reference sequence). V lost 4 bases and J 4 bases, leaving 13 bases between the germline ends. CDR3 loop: CASSSRKGVTGELFF. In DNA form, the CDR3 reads TGTGCCAGCAGCTCCAGGAAGGGGGTCACCGGGGAGCTGTTTTTT.

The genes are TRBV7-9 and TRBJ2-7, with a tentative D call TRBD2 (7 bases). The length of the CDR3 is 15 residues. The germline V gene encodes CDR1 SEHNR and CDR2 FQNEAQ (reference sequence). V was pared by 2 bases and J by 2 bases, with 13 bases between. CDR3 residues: CASSLRAGAPYEQYF. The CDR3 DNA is TGTGCCAGCAGCTTACGGGCGGGGGCCCCCTACGAGCAGTACTTC.

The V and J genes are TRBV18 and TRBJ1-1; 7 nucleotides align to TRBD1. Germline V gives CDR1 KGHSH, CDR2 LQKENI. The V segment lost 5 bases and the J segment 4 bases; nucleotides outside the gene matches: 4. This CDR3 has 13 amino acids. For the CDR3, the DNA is TGTGCCAGCTCAACCGGGACAGTCACTGAAGCTTTCTTT. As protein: CASSTGTVTEAFF.

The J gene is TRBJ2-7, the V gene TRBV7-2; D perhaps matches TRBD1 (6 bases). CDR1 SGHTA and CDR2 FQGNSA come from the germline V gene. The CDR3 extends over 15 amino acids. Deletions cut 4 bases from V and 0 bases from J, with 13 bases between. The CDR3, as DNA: TGTGCCAGCAGCTCCTATCAGGGGTACTCCTACGAGCAGTACTTC. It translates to CASSSYQGYSYEQYF. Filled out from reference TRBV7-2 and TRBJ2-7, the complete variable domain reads GAGVSQSPSNKVTEKGKDVELRCDPISGHTALYWYRQSLGQGLEFLIYFQGNSAPDKSGLPSDRFSAERTGGSVSTLTIQRTQQEDSAVYLCASSSYQGYSYEQYFGPGTRLTVT.

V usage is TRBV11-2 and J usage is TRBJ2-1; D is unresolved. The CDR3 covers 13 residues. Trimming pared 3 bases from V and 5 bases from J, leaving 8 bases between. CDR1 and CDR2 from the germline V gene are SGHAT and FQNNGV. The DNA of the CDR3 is TGTGCCAGCAGCTTGGGCAGGAACAATGAGCAGTTCTTC. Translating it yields CASSLGRNNEQFF.

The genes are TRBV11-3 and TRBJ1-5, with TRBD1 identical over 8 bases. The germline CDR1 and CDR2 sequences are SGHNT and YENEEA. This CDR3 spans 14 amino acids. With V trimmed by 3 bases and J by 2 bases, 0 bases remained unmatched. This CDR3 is CASSLGQGNQPQHF. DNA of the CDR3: TGTGCCAGCAGCTTGGGACAGGGCAATCAGCCCCAGCATTTT.

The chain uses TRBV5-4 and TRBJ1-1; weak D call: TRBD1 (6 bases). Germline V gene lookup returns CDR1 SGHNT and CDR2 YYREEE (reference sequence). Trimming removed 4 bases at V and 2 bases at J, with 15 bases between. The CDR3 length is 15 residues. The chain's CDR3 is CASSEMTGPNTEAFF. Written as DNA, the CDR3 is TGTGCCAGCAGCGAAATGACAGGACCTAACACTGAAGCTTTCTTT.

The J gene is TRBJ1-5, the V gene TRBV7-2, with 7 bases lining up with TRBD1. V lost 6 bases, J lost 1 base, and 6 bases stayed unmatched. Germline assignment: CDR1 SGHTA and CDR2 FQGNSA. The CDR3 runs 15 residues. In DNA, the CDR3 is TGTGCCAGCAGACCCGGGACAGTCAGCAATCAGCCCCAGCATTTT. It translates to CASRPGTVSNQPQHF.

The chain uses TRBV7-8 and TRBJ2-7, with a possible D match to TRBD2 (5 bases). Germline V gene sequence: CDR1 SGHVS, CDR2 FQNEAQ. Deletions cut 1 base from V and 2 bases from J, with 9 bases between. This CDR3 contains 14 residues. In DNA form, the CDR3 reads TGTGCCAGCAGCTTAGGCGGGTCTACCTACGAGCAGTACTTC. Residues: CASSLGGSTYEQYF.